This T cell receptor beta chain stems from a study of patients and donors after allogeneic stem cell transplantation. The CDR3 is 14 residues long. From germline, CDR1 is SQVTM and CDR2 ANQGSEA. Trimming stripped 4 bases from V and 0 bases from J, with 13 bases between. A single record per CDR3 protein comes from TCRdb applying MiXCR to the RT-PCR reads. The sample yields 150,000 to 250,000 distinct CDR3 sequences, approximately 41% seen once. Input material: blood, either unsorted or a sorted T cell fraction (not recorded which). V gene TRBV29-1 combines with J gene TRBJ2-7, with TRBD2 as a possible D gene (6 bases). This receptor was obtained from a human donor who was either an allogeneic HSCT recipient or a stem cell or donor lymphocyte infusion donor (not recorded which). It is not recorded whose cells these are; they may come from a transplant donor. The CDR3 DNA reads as TGCAGCGTTGGGGACTTCCAACCCTCCTACGAGCAGTACTTC. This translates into CSVGDFQPSYEQYF.